A single sample is the source of the 5 T cell receptor beta chains below, sequenced in a study of T cell clonality in common variable immunodeficiency. Produced via immunoSEQ multiplex PCR; TCRdb's table is partial and in-frame only. Found here are around 57,000 clones, no singletons; the ten largest cover around 3.7%. The specimen was peripheral blood mononuclear cells. The receptors derive from a person between 18 and 75 years old in good health.

This clone was picked up many times. The read ends 3 residues before the CDR3 terminus; that terminus is restored from the germline J gene. This chain connects TRBV5-4 to TRBJ2-3; TRBD1 agrees at 8 bases. Per germline, CDR1 SGHNT and CDR2 YYREEE (reference sequence). The CDR3 spans 15 residues. The V and J ends lost 2 bases and 6 bases, in that order; junction bases with no gene match: 8. The CDR3 loop reads CASSFPDRARDTQYF. The sequenced part of the CDR3 DNA is TGTGCCAGCAGCTTCCCGGACAGGGCGAGGGATACG.

This clone was seen many times. The read finishes 3 residues shy of the CDR3 end, and the germline J gene is used to complete it. This chain connects TRBV20-1 to TRBJ1-1, with D maybe TRBD1 (5 bases). Germline V lookup: CDR1 DFQATT, CDR2 SNEGSKA (reference sequence). This CDR3 region has 14 residues. Trimming removed 8 bases at V and 1 base at J, with 17 bases between. CDR3 bases read: TGCAGTTCGATTCCCCAGGGCCGGAACACTGAA. The encoded protein is CSSIPQGRNTE. From start to end, the CDR3 is CSSIPQGRNTEAFF.

This clone occurred many times. Read coverage stops 3 residues before the CDR3 terminus; the germline J gene supplies the remainder. The chain joins TRBV5-1 to TRBJ2-2; tentatively, D is TRBD1 (5 bases). CDR1 and CDR2 (germline): SGHRS, YFSETQ. This CDR3 spans 15 amino acids. Trimming pared 1 base from V and 2 bases from J, leaving 9 bases between. The sequenced part of the CDR3 DNA is TGCGCCAGCAGCTTGAAACAGGAAAACACCGGGGAG. This sequence encodes CASSLKQENTGE. The entire CDR3 protein is CASSLKQENTGELFF. The full variable domain, in which reference TRBV5-1 and TRBJ2-2 provide the parts outside the CDR3, is KAGVTQTPRYLIKTRGQQVTLSCSPISGHRSVSWYQQTPGQGLQFLFEYFSETQRNKGNFPGRFSGRQFSNSRSEMNVSTLELGDSALYLCASSLKQENTGELFFGEGSRLTVL.

This clone was found many times. The read terminates 3 residues ahead of where the CDR3 ends, so the germline J gene completes it. The chain links TRBV5-1 to TRBJ2-3; 9 nucleotides align to TRBD2. Germline V gives CDR1 SGHRS, CDR2 YFSETQ. This CDR3 is 18 amino acids long. The junction had 14 bases not matched to a gene; V was cut back by 2 bases and J by 4 bases. CDR3 DNA (partial): TGCGCCAGCAGCTTTAATCCCTTGGCGGGAGGGCCTGCAGATACG. This translates into CASSFNPLAGGPADT. The whole CDR3 protein reads CASSFNPLAGGPADTQYF.

At least ten counts were recorded for this clone. The read ends 3 residues before the CDR3 terminus; that terminus is restored from the germline J gene. J is TRBJ1-1 and V is TRBV7-8, with 9 bases that match TRBD1. The germline V gene has CDR1 SGHVS and CDR2 FQNEAQ. There are 15 residues in the CDR3. V was clipped by 5 bases and J by 0 bases; unmatched bases: 4. CDR3 bases read: TGTGCCAGCAGCCGATGGGACAGGGTGAACACTGAA. Its protein product is CASSRWDRVNTE. In full, the CDR3 is CASSRWDRVNTEAFF.